The T cell receptor beta chain described here comes from a study of control samples from healthy donors and cancer patients. This CDR3 comprises 16 residues. CDR1 and CDR2 (germline): SNHLY, FYNNEI. The ends were cut back, 5 bases at V and 3 bases at J, with 14 bases in the middle. Some clones are missing from TCRdb's copy, which holds only in-frame ones; the method was immunoSEQ multiplex PCR. The profile shows roughly 170,000 clones, more than 85% of them singletons. The sequence was obtained from a woman aged 35 to 49 in good health. Specimen: blood. The V call is TRBV2, the J call TRBJ2-6, with D unclear. The CDR3 sequence: CASSRDPLGGANVLTF. The CDR3 DNA sequence: TGTGCCAGCAGTCGTGACCCCCTGGGTGGGGCCAACGTCCTGACTTTC.